A single TCR beta chain is shown here with its context. This sample was taken from a study of blood T cell repertoires in COVID-19. Study details: Italy, Spain and the United States were the sources of the convalescent and acute COVID-19 samples. PBMCs, B-cell-depleted T cells, or T cells provided the cDNA or gDNA that made up the material.

V was clipped by 2 bases and J by 7 bases, with 9 bases between them. Germline-derived CDR1 and CDR2 are SGDLS and YYNGEE. CDR3 length: 12 amino acids. In the authors' methods: Reference gene primer amplification yielded estimated nucleated cell counts. Using immunoSEQ multiplex PCR, the repertoire was profiled, and TCRdb retains in-frame clones only, with some absent. V and J calls and clone size are as listed in that table; D and trimming were resolved from the DNA. The table includes 180,000 or so clones, about 87% detected once. The receptor's source is a woman aged 45-65 years with acute or convalescent COVID-19. V gene TRBV9 combines with J gene TRBJ1-2; no clear D. The sample consisted of peripheral blood. CDR3 amino acids: CASSVGVTGYTF. The CDR3 DNA reads TGTGCCAGCAGCGTCGGAGTCACTGGCTACACCTTC.